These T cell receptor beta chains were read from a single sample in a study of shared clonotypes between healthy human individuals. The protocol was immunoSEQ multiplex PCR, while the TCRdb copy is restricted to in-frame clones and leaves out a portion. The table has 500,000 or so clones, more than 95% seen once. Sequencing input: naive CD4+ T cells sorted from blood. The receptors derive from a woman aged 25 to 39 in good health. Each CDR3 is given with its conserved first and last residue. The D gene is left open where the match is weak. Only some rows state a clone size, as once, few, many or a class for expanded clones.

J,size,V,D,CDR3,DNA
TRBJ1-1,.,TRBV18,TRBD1,CASSPRQLVAPPATEGAGNTEAFF,TGTGCCAGCTCCCCCCGTCAGCTCGTTGCCCCACCAGCAACCGAGGGGGCTGGGAACACTGAAGCTTTCTTT
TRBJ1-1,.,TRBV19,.,CASTQGRITEAFF,TGTGCCAGTACTCAGGGACGGATCACTGAAGCTTTCTTT
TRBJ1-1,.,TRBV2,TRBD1,CASRDRELIAEAFF,TGTGCCAGCAGGGACAGGGAGCTTATCGCTGAAGCTTTCTTT
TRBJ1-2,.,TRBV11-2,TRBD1,CASSPRQGVGGYTF,TGTGCCAGCAGCCCCCGACAGGGGGTGGGTGGCTACACCTTC
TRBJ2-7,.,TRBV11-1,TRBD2,CASSLGRWGTSSDEQYF,TGTGCCAGCAGCTTAGGAAGATGGGGGACTAGCTCTGACGAGCAGTACTTC
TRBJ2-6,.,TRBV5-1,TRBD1,CASSTGQGTNSGANVLTF,TGCGCCAGCAGCACCGGACAGGGGACCAACTCTGGGGCCAACGTCCTGACTTTC
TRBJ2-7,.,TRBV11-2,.,CASSLEGGEQYF,TGTGCCAGCAGCTTGGAGGGGGGCGAGCAGTACTTC
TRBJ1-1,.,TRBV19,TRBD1,CASSIGTGGPITAFF,TGTGCCAGTAGTATAGGGACAGGGGGCCCCATCACGGCTTTCTTT
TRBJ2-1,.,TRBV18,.,CASSPTRGYNEQFF,TGTGCCAGCTCACCTACCAGGGGCTACAATGAGCAGTTCTTC
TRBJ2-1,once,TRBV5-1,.,CASSSVAGSYNEQFF,TGCGCCAGCAGCTCAGTTGCGGGTTCCTACAATGAGCAGTTCTTC
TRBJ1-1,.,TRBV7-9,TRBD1,CASSLTGDNTEAFF,TGTGCCAGCAGCCTTACAGGGGATAACACTGAAGCTTTCTTT
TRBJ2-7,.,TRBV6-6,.,CASSSRPALGVQQYF,TGTGCCAGCAGTTCTCGACCGGCTTTGGGGGTCCAGCAGTACTTC
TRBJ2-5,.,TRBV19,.,CASSPWQASETQYF,TGTGCCAGTAGTCCCTGGCAGGCCTCAGAGACCCAGTACTTC
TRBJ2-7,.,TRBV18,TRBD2,CASTMGLAGETYEQYF,TGTGCCAGCACAATGGGACTAGCGGGAGAAACCTACGAGCAGTACTTC
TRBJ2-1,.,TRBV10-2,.,CASSESSGSEQFF,TGCGCCAGCAGTGAGTCGAGCGGGTCCGAGCAGTTCTTC
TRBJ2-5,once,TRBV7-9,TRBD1,CASSRARDRGEKTQYF,TGTGCCAGCAGCCGGGCCCGGGACAGGGGGGAAAAGACCCAGTACTTC
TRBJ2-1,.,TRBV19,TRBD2,CAIGGSTSYNEQFF,TGTGCCATCGGGGGGAGCACATCCTACAATGAGCAGTTCTTC
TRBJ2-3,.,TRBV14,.,CASSQPGKWADTQYF,TGTGCCAGCAGCCAACCAGGGAAGTGGGCAGATACGCAGTATTTT
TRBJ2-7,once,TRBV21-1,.,CASSNREPCSYEQYF,TGTGCCAGCAGCAACCGGGAGCCATGCTCCTACGAGCAGTACTTC